One sample yielded the 11 T cell receptor beta chains listed below, sequenced in a study of T cell responses to AZD1222 COVID-19 vaccine. The data were produced by immunoSEQ multiplex PCR, yet TCRdb's version contains in-frame clones alone and is incomplete. The sample records around 220,000 clones, about 95% being singletons. The specimen comprised peripheral blood, sampled 28 days after the second dose of the MenACWY control vaccine. Receptor source: an adult who received the MenACWY meningococcal vaccine as a control.

As DNA, the CDR3 is TGTGCCAGCAGATCCCCAGGTGGGAATTCACCCCTCCACTTT. Translation: CASRSPGGNSPLHF. The chain employs TRBV6-5 and TRBJ1-6; D is uncertain. Germline V lookup: CDR1 MNHEY, CDR2 SVGAGI. CDR3 length equals 14 residues. Trimming stripped 6 bases from V and 7 bases from J, with 13 bases between.

The V call is TRBV7-2, the J call TRBJ2-5; 12 positions match TRBD1. Germline CDR1 and CDR2: SGHTA and FQGNSA. Trimming cost V 6 bases and J 0 bases; bases outside gene matches: 14. The CDR3 covers 19 residues. The chain's CDR3 is CASSFPGQGARGYQETQYF. The DNA for the CDR3 is TGTGCCAGCAGTTTCCCGGGACAGGGGGCGCGAGGGTACCAAGAGACCCAGTACTTC. The full variable domain, rest sourced from reference TRBV7-2 and TRBJ2-5, is GAGVSQSPSNKVTEKGKDVELRCDPISGHTALYWYRQSLGQGLEFLIYFQGNSAPDKSGLPSDRFSAERTGGSVSTLTIQRTQQEDSAVYLCASSFPGQGARGYQETQYFGPGTRLLVL.

The chain joins TRBV7-2 to TRBJ1-5; 8 bases line up with TRBD1. The CDR3 loop spans 15 amino acids. The V segment lost 3 bases and the J segment 2 bases; nucleotides outside the gene matches: 3. In germline, CDR1 is SGHTA, CDR2 FQGNSA. CDR3 region: CASSFQGQGNQPQHF. The CDR3 coding sequence is TGTGCCAGCAGCTTCCAGGGACAGGGCAATCAGCCCCAGCATTTT.

The CDR3 loop is CATSRDLGPDETQYF. In DNA, the CDR3 is TGTGCCACCAGCAGAGATCTAGGGCCTGATGAGACCCAGTACTTC. The genes are TRBV15 and TRBJ2-5, with D unclear. The CDR3 totals 15 residues. CDR1 is LNHNV and CDR2 is YYDKDF in the germline V gene (reference sequence). V was shortened by 0 bases and J by 5 bases, with 13 bases between the two germline ends. Using reference TRBV15 and TRBJ2-5 for the parts outside the CDR3, the full variable domain is DAMVIQNPRYQVTQFGKPVTLSCSQTLNHNVMYWYQQKSSQAPKLLFHYYDKDFNNEADTPDNFQSRRPNTSFCFLDIRSPGLGDTAMYLCATSRDLGPDETQYFGPGTRLLVL.

The J gene is TRBJ1-2, the V gene TRBV19; D unclear. Trimming stripped 3 bases from V and 7 bases from J, with 18 bases between. CDR3 length: 15 residues. Germline V gene data show CDR1 as LNHDA and CDR2 as SQIVND (reference sequence). The DNA for the CDR3 is TGTGCCAGTAGTATTCCAGGCCTCGGAGGCCGTGGCTACACCTTC. This translates into CASSIPGLGGRGYTF.

This chain uses TRBV11-2 with TRBJ1-1; D is uncertain. The V and J ends lost 3 bases and 6 bases respectively, with 20 bases between them. CDR1 SGHAT and CDR2 FQNNGV come from the germline V gene. This CDR3 comprises 16 residues. Written as DNA, the CDR3 is TGTGCCAGCAGCTTTGGTGAAGGCAGACTTTTCTCTGAAGCTTTCTTT. It encodes CASSFGEGRLFSEAFF.

The chain employs TRBV5-1 and TRBJ1-2; tentatively, D is TRBD1 (5 bases). This CDR3 spans 15 amino acids. CDR1 and CDR2 from the germline V gene are SGHRS and YFSETQ. Trimming removed 0 bases from V and 8 bases from J, with 17 bases in between. CDR3 DNA: TGCGCCAGCAGCTTGGATGGGACCGGAACTATCGGCTACACCTTC. This codes for CASSLDGTGTIGYTF.

The chain employs TRBV27 and TRBJ2-3; D is uncertain. Trimming pared 7 bases from V and 1 base from J, leaving 18 bases between. Germline V gene data show CDR1 as MNHEY and CDR2 as SMNVEV (reference sequence). The length of the CDR3 is 16 residues. The chain's CDR3 is CASNPSGNLGTDTQYF. CDR3 in DNA: TGTGCCAGCAACCCATCTGGGAATTTAGGCACAGATACGCAGTATTTT.

Only one count was recorded for this clone. J is TRBJ2-7 and V is TRBV5-4; tentative D call: TRBD1 (5 bases). V lost 4 bases to trimming and J lost 6 bases, with 17 bases between them. Germline loops: CDR1 SGHNT, CDR2 YYREEE (reference sequence). This CDR3 contains 14 residues. The CDR3 sequence is CASSASQGVGEQYF. CDR3 DNA sequence: TGTGCCAGCAGCGCCAGTCAGGGTGTAGGCGAGCAGTACTTC.

V is TRBV7-9 and J is TRBJ1-6; 7 positions agree with TRBD1. The CDR3 runs 15 residues. V gave up 10 bases and J gave up 4 bases; unmatched junction bases: 10. Germline V CDR1 and CDR2: SEHNR, FQNEAQ (reference sequence). CDR3 region: CATETAGGYNSPLHF. In DNA, the CDR3 is TGTGCCACAGAAACGGCAGGGGGGTATAATTCACCCCTCCACTTT. Variable domain in full (rest from reference TRBV7-9 and TRBJ1-6): DTGVSQNPRHKITKRGQNVTFRCDPISEHNRLYWYRQTLGQGPEFLTYFQNEAQLEKSRLLSDRFSAERPKGSFSTLEIQRTEQGDSAMYLCATETAGGYNSPLHFGNGTRLTVT.

The J gene is TRBJ2-3, the V gene TRBV6-5, with 11 bases matching TRBD2. The CDR3 length is 16 residues. Per the germline V gene, CDR1 is MNHEY and CDR2 is SVGAGI. After removal of 0 bases from V and 5 bases from J, the junction contained 4 bases not matched to a gene. The DNA for the CDR3 is TGTGCCAGCAGTTACTCCGGGACTAGCGGACAAGATACGCAGTATTTT. This translates into CASSYSGTSGQDTQYF.